One sample yielded the 21 T cell receptor beta chains listed below, sequenced in a study of blood T cell repertoires in COVID-19. Sequencing used immunoSEQ multiplex PCR; TCRdb keeps in-frame clones, though not all of them. The table has under 250,000 clones, more than 65% seen once. The sequenced sample was peripheral blood. The source of these receptors is a human donor in a cohort sampled during active COVID-19.

The chain uses TRBV4-1 and TRBJ2-1; D may be TRBD2 (5 bases). The V gene lost 1 base and the J gene lost 2 bases, with 18 bases spanning the gap. Per the germline V gene, CDR1 is MGHRA and CDR2 is YSYEKL. The CDR3 totals 18 residues. The CDR3 reads CASSQVEWSEEAYNEQFF. As DNA, the CDR3 is TGCGCCAGCAGCCAAGTCGAGTGGTCGGAGGAGGCCTACAATGAGCAGTTCTTC.

A single count supports this clone. The chain links TRBV14 to TRBJ2-1; 7 bases are shared with TRBD1. Trimming at V came to 1 base and at J to 8 bases, leaving 5 bases not matched to a gene. Germline V gene sequence: CDR1 SGHDN, CDR2 FVKESK. The CDR3 spans 14 residues. The CDR3 nucleotides are TGTGCCAGCAGCCAAGGACAGGGTAGTTATGAGCAGTTCTTC. Translating gives CASSQGQGSYEQFF.

This chain connects TRBV18 to TRBJ1-4, with a possible D match to TRBD1 (6 bases). V lost 3 bases and J 5 bases, leaving 16 bases between the germline ends. The CDR3 totals 16 residues. Germline V gene sequence: CDR1 KGHSH, CDR2 LQKENI. The CDR3 coding sequence is TGTGCCAGCTCACCCGGGCTACAGGGTTGGAATGAAAAACTGTTTTTT. It encodes CASSPGLQGWNEKLFF.

The rearrangement links TRBV4-1 to TRBJ2-7, with TRBD2 identical over 8 bases. The CDR3 contains 16 residues. The junction had 10 bases not matched to a gene; V was cut back by 1 base and J by 5 bases. Germline CDR1 MGHRA, CDR2 YSYEKL. The CDR3 sequence: CASSQGAGREAHEQYF. DNA of the CDR3: TGCGCCAGCAGCCAAGGAGCGGGGCGGGAGGCCCACGAGCAGTACTTC.

This rearrangement joins TRBV5-6 to TRBJ2-7; a possible D gene is TRBD1 (6 bases). Germline loops: CDR1 SGHDT, CDR2 YYEEEE. The CDR3 spans 15 residues. V was shortened by 2 bases and J by 2 bases, with 14 bases between the two germline ends. This CDR3 is CASSFWETGAYEQYF. The CDR3 DNA reads as TGTGCCAGCAGCTTTTGGGAGACAGGTGCCTACGAGCAGTACTTC. Full variable domain (missing parts from reference TRBV5-6 and TRBJ2-7): DAGVTQSPTHLIKTRGQQVTLRCSPKSGHDTVSWYQQALGQGPQFIFQYYEEEERQRGNFPDRFSGHQFPNYSSELNVNALLLGDSALYLCASSFWETGAYEQYFGPGTRLTVT.

CDR3 bases: TGTGCCACCAGTGTGGGGGGACAGGGGGCAGACACCGGGGAGCTGTTTTTT. Translated: CATSVGGQGADTGELFF. The chain is built from TRBV24-1 and TRBJ2-2; 12 bases agree with TRBD1. The V gene's germline CDR1 is KGHDR and CDR2 SFDVKD. V lost 5 bases to trimming and J lost 3 bases; unmatched junction nucleotides: 6. This CDR3 is built from 17 residues.

The V call is TRBV9, the J call TRBJ1-1; the D is unclear. The CDR3 runs to 15 residues. Germline V gene lookup returns CDR1 SGDLS and CDR2 YYNGEE. V was trimmed by 0 bases and J by 1 base, leaving 10 bases between them. As DNA, the CDR3 is TGTGCCAGCAGCGTAGGGAGAACGGGGAACACTGAAGCTTTCTTT. Residues: CASSVGRTGNTEAFF.

V usage is TRBV28 and J usage is TRBJ1-2; D call uncertain. This CDR3 is built from 18 residues. Per the germline V gene, CDR1 is MDHEN and CDR2 is SYDVKM. The V end was cut by 6 bases, the J end by 6 bases, with 29 bases between. This chain's CDR3 is CASSYPPTSNRPYHGYTF. CDR3 bases: TGTGCCAGCAGCTACCCCCCGACATCTAATCGGCCCTATCATGGCTACACCTTC.

This clone was detected once. The chain uses TRBV7-9 and TRBJ1-1, with TRBD1 identical over 8 bases. V trimming: 5 bases; J trimming: 3 bases; junction bases outside the gene matches: 8. The CDR3 extends over 15 amino acids. Germline values: CDR1 SEHNR, CDR2 FQNEAQ (reference sequence). The DNA of the CDR3 is TGTGCCAGCAGCAGTATACCGGACAGGGACACTGAAGCTTTCTTT. Encoded protein: CASSSIPDRDTEAFF.

J is TRBJ1-1 and V is TRBV19; a weak D match, TRBD1 (5 bases). The germline CDR1 and CDR2 sequences are LNHDA and SQIVND (reference sequence). The CDR3 is 13 residues long. V lost 7 bases and J lost 6, with 15 bases in between. CDR3 bases: TGTGCCAGTACCCCAGGTCGGGGGTCTGAAGCTTTCTTT. It encodes CASTPGRGSEAFF.

The sample holds one count of this clone. This chain links TRBV5-1 with TRBJ1-2, with 7 bases lining up with TRBD1. This CDR3 comprises 15 residues. V lost 1 base and J lost 4; bases outside the gene matches: 7. Germline V CDR1 and CDR2: SGHRS, YFSETQ. CDR3 sequence: CASSLLTGSGYGYTF. The CDR3 nucleotides are TGCGCCAGCAGCTTGCTGACAGGGAGCGGCTATGGCTACACCTTC.

The rearrangement uses TRBV4-1 and TRBJ2-7, with 13 bases identical to TRBD2. The V gene end was trimmed by 4 bases and the J gene end by 4 bases; junction bases not matched to a gene: 7. The CDR3 is made up of 16 amino acids. In germline, CDR1 is MGHRA, CDR2 YSYEKL. The CDR3 DNA sequence: TGCGCCAGCAGCCCCGGACTAGCGGGAGTCGCTTACGAGCAGTACTTC. Amino acids: CASSPGLAGVAYEQYF.

The chain employs TRBV5-1 and TRBJ2-3, with 8 bases identical to TRBD1. This CDR3 spans 16 amino acids. CDR1 SGHRS and CDR2 YFSETQ come from the germline V gene. Germline trimming cut 5 bases from V and 2 bases from J; bases unmatched to any gene: 10. This CDR3 is CASRSFGQGLTDTQYF. DNA of the CDR3: TGCGCCAGCAGGAGTTTTGGACAGGGTCTCACAGATACGCAGTATTTT.

This clone was observed a handful of times. The chain recombines TRBV6-2 or TRBV6-3 with TRBJ2-7; D may be TRBD2 (6 bases). The germline V gene encodes CDR1 MNHEY and CDR2 SVGEGT. The CDR3 is made up of 14 amino acids. V was shortened by 2 bases and J by 7 bases, with 15 bases between the two germline ends. This CDR3 is CASSYAGSAWEQYF. DNA of the CDR3: TGTGCCAGCAGTTACGCCGGGAGCGCCTGGGAGCAGTACTTC.

The rearrangement joins TRBV27 to TRBJ1-1; 7 bases are a match to TRBD1. CDR3 length equals 14 residues. The trim removed 6 bases at V and 7 bases at J, leaving 11 bases unmatched. The V gene's germline CDR1 is MNHEY and CDR2 SMNVEV (reference sequence). The CDR3 reads CASSRNRDRVEAFF. As DNA, the CDR3 is TGTGCCAGCAGCCGGAATAGAGACAGGGTTGAAGCTTTCTTT.

As concerns this clone: This may be a read error, as it is one base from a much larger clone. In the same sample, other DNA sequences code for this CDR3. The chain joins TRBV27 to TRBJ1-5, with 9 nucleotides matching TRBD1. Germline CDR1 is MNHEY and CDR2 is SMNVEV (reference sequence). The V segment lost 5 bases and the J segment 1 base; nucleotides outside the gene matches: 6. The CDR3 sequence is 16 residues long. In DNA form, the CDR3 reads TGTGCCAGCAGTCCACTGGACAGGGGAAGCAATCAGCCCCAGCATTTT. It codes for CASSPLDRGSNQPQHF.

The chain employs TRBV6-6 and TRBJ2-3, with 7 bases aligning to TRBD1. This CDR3 is 18 amino acids long. The germline gives CDR1 MNHNY, CDR2 SVGAGI (reference sequence). Unmatched junction bases numbered 15, after V lost 5 bases and J lost 1 base. CDR3 sequence: CASSRIRDSHGGTDTQYF. The CDR3 coding sequence is TGTGCCAGCAGTCGAATCCGGGACAGTCATGGAGGCACAGATACGCAGTATTTT.

This clone was picked up one time. This rearrangement joins TRBV5-6 to TRBJ2-5, with D unresolved. The germline gives CDR1 SGHDT, CDR2 YYEEEE. The V and J ends lost 1 base and 7 bases respectively, with 11 bases between them. The CDR3 consists of 13 residues. In nucleotides, the CDR3 is TGTGCCAGCAGCTTGAGTTTTGGCGGGACCCAGTACTTC. Translation: CASSLSFGGTQYF. Full variable domain (rest looked up from reference TRBV5-6 and TRBJ2-5): DAGVTQSPTHLIKTRGQQVTLRCSPKSGHDTVSWYQQALGQGPQFIFQYYEEEERQRGNFPDRFSGHQFPNYSSELNVNALLLGDSALYLCASSLSFGGTQYFGPGTRLLVL.

The rearrangement links TRBV6-6 to TRBJ1-5; 9 positions match TRBD1. Trimming cost V 5 bases and J 6 bases; bases outside gene matches: 5. The CDR3 contains 14 residues. The germline V gene encodes CDR1 MNHNY and CDR2 SVGAGI (reference sequence). CDR3 amino acids: CASSDRGRSQPQHF. The CDR3 bases are TGTGCCAGCAGTGACAGGGGGAGAAGTCAGCCCCAGCATTTT.

The gene calls are TRBV28 and TRBJ1-1; the match to TRBD1 covers 7 bases. The CDR3 sequence is 14 residues long. J was trimmed by 1 base and V by 6 bases; bases with no gene match: 5. Germline V gene data show CDR1 as MDHEN and CDR2 as SYDVKM. DNA of the CDR3: TGTGCCAGCAGAGGGGGACAGACGAACACTGAAGCTTTCTTT. It specifies CASRGGQTNTEAFF.

The V call is TRBV6-4, the J call TRBJ2-2; possibly TRBD2 for D (5 bases). The CDR3 has 13 residues. Trimming took off 2 bases at V and 4 bases at J, with 5 bases between the two ends. The germline CDR1 and CDR2 sequences are MRHNA and SNTAGT. For the CDR3, the DNA is TGTGCCAGCAGTGACGGGAGCACCGGGGAGCTGTTTTTT. Its translation is CASSDGSTGELFF.